The source of this T cell receptor (beta chain) is a study of blood T cells in healthy people across ages. Findings and caveats of the study: Samples with more naive T cells showed higher observed beta diversity. Unsorted PBMC material precluded a definitive naive versus antigen-experienced comparison.

A J-beta primer mix and a sample-barcoded 5' primer were used in a second PCR of roughly 7 to 12 cycles. One entry per CDR3 protein, called by TCRdb with MiXCR from the 5' RACE reads. The sample consists of 600,000 to 800,000 distinct CDR3 sequences, around a fifth of them appearing once. Investigators took 8 to 10 milliliters of peripheral blood from every donor. Every sample gave at least 5 micrograms of total RNA when it was extracted. This CDR3 comprises 13 residues. CDR1 and CDR2 from the germline V gene are KGHSH and LQKENI. V lost 3 bases to trimming and J lost 3 bases, with 8 bases between them. This clonotype has ten or more counts. Its antigen is currently unknown.

Sequences were obtained from blood. The J gene is TRBJ2-5, the V gene TRBV18; D is unresolved. The clonotype was recovered from a man aged 65 to 85 in good health. In DNA, the CDR3 is TGTGCCAGCTCACCGCGGACCAAAGAGACCCAGTACTTC. It yields the protein CASSPRTKETQYF.